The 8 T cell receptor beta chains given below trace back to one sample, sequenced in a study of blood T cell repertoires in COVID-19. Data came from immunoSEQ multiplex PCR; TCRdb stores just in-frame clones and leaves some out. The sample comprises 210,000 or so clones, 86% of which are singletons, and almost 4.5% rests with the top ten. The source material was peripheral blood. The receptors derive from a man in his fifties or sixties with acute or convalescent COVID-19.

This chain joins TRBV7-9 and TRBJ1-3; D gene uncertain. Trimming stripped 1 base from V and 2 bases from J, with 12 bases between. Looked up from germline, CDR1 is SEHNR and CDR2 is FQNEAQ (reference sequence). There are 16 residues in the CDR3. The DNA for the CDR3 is TGTGCCAGCAGCTTAGTCGGCAGGCTGACTGGAAACACCATATATTTT. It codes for CASSLVGRLTGNTIYF.

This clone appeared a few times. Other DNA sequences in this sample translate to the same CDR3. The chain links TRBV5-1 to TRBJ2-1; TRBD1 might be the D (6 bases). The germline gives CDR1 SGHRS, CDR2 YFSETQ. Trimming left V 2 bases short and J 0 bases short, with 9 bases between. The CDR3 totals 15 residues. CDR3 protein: CASSLQGSSYNEQFF. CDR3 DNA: TGCGCCAGCAGCTTACAGGGTAGCTCCTACAATGAGCAGTTCTTC.

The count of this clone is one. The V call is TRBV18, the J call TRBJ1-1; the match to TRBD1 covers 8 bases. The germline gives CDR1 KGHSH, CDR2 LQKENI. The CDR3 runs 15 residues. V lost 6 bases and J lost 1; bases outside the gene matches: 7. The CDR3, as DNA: TGTGCCAGCTCTCCCAGGGGGCTTGGGAACACTGAAGCTTTCTTT. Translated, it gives CASSPRGLGNTEAFF.

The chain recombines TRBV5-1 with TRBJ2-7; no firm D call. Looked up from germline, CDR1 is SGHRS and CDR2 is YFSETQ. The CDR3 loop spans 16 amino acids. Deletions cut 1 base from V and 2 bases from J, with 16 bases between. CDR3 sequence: CASSLIVQTTTYEQYF. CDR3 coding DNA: TGCGCCAGCAGCTTGATCGTCCAAACCACTACCTACGAGCAGTACTTC.

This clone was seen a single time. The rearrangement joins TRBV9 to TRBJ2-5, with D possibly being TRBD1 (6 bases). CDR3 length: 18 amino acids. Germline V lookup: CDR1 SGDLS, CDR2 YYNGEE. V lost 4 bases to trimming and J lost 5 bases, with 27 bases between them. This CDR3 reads CASSPNGGDRFRGETQYF. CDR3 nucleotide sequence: TGTGCCAGCAGCCCTAATGGGGGCGACAGGTTTAGGGGCGAGACCCAGTACTTC.

CDR3 DNA: TGTGCCAGCAGCCAAGAACCGGACGAGCAGTACTTC. Amino acids: CASSQEPDEQYF. The gene calls are TRBV3-1 (or the pseudogene TRBV3-2) and TRBJ2-7; no firm D call. Germline V lookup: CDR1 LGHDT, CDR2 YNNKEL (reference sequence). The CDR3 is 12 residues long. Deletions cut 0 bases from V and 5 bases from J, with 5 bases between.

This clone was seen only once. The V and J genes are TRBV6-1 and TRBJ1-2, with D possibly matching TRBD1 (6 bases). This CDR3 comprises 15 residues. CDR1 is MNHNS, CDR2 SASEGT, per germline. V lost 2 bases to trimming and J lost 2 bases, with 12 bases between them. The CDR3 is CASSESGALNYGYTF. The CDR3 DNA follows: TGTGCCAGCAGTGAATCAGGGGCCCTAAACTATGGCTACACCTTC.

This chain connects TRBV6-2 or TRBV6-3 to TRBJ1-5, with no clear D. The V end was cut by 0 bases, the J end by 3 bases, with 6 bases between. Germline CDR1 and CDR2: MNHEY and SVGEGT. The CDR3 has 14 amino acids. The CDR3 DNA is TGTGCCAGCAGTTACTCACGGTTCAATCAGCCCCAGCATTTT. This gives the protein CASSYSRFNQPQHF.